This TCR beta chain was captured in a study of blood T cells in healthy people across ages. Whole-study findings and limits: One million T cells yielded diversity estimates that were considered underestimates.

A word on this clonotype: The target antigen is unknown.

There were at least 5.5 micrograms of total RNA extracted from every sample. The authors ran a second PCR of 7 to 11 cycles using a sample-barcoded 5' primer and a J-beta primer mix. Every molecule of cDNA carried a tag from a template-switch adaptor with 12 random nucleotides. From each sample, at least 3 million paired-end reads containing CDR3 were obtained. One entry per CDR3 protein, called by TCRdb with MiXCR from the 5' RACE reads. The sample holds 850,000 or so distinct CDR3 sequences, 25% to 35% seen once. Between the trimmed V and J ends, which lost 6 bases and 8 bases, there was a span of 25 bases. CDR1 and CDR2 from the germline V gene are SGHAT and FQNNGV. CDR3 size: 16 residues.

The sequencing sample was made of blood. The clonotype originates from a woman aged 80 or over in good health. The chain employs TRBV11-2 and TRBJ1-2; possibly TRBD1 for D (5 bases). The DNA for the CDR3 is TGTGCCAGCAGTCCCAGCTTCCGGACAAGCGGCGAAGGCTACACCTTC. Its protein is CASSPSFRTSGEGYTF.